The 32 T cell receptor beta chains below were found in one sample sequenced in a study of blood T cell repertoires in COVID-19. Sequencing used immunoSEQ multiplex PCR; TCRdb keeps in-frame clones, though not all of them. The profile shows over 15,000 clones, 85% to 90% of them singletons. The sample was peripheral blood. All receptors come from a woman of 80 years or more with COVID-19, enrolled during active disease.

V is TRBV28 and J is TRBJ1-1; D gene ambiguous. V lost 11 bases and J lost 6, with 13 bases in between. The germline CDR1 and CDR2 sequences are MDHEN and SYDVKM. CDR3 length equals 11 residues. For the CDR3, the DNA is TGTGCCGGCGGCCGCACCCCTGAAGCTTTCTTT. Residues: CAGGRTPEAFF.

The V call is TRBV11-3, the J call TRBJ2-3, with TRBD2 identical over 15 bases. The CDR3 covers 16 residues. V lost 5 bases to trimming and J lost 4 bases; unmatched junction nucleotides: 4. The germline gives CDR1 SGHNT, CDR2 YENEEA. The CDR3 coding sequence is TGTGCCAGCAGCCCGGGACTAGCGGGAGGCCCAGATACGCAGTATTTT. As protein: CASSPGLAGGPDTQYF.

This clone was picked up a small number of times. The rearrangement uses TRBV4-3 and TRBJ1-5; D remains ambiguous. The V end was cut by 4 bases, the J end by 7 bases, with 11 bases between. In germline, CDR1 is LGHNA, CDR2 YSLEER. There are 13 residues in the CDR3. CDR3 sequence reads: CASSRTTQQPQHF. In nucleotides, the CDR3 is TGCGCCAGCAGCCGAACAACCCAGCAGCCCCAGCATTTT.

This clone came up once. The chain has TRBV7-8 and TRBJ2-3; 10 bases agree with TRBD2. Per the germline V gene, CDR1 is SGHVS and CDR2 is FQNEAQ. The CDR3 loop spans 19 amino acids. Trimming removed 3 bases from V and 3 bases from J; junction bases left unmatched: 15. CDR3 DNA sequence: TGTGCCAGCAGCTTCCTGGCTATAGCGGGAGGAGCCAGGACAGATACGCAGTATTTT. Translated, it gives CASSFLAIAGGARTDTQYF. Looking up the rest from reference TRBV7-8 and TRBJ2-3 gives the full variable domain: GAGVSQSPRYKVAKRGQDVALRCDPISGHVSLFWYQQALGQGPEFLTYFQNEAQLDKSGLPSDRFFAERPEGSVSTLKIQRTQQEDSAVYLCASSFLAIAGGARTDTQYFGPGTRLTVL.

The gene calls are TRBV5-4 and TRBJ2-7; TRBD2 aligns across 11 bases. With V trimmed by 0 bases and J by 7 bases, 0 bases remained unmatched. The germline gives CDR1 SGHNT, CDR2 YYREEE (reference sequence). CDR3 size: 13 residues. The CDR3 DNA reads TGTGCCAGCAGCTTGGGACTAGCGGGAGAGCAGTACTTC. Protein sequence: CASSLGLAGEQYF.

The rearrangement joins TRBV2 to TRBJ1-6; the match to TRBD1 covers 9 bases. CDR1 is SNHLY, CDR2 FYNNEI, per germline. The V segment lost 5 bases and the J segment 7 bases; nucleotides outside the gene matches: 9. The length of the CDR3 is 16 residues. The CDR3 sequence: CASSPVGQGRNSPLHF. The CDR3, as DNA: TGTGCCAGCAGTCCCGTCGGACAGGGGAGGAATTCACCCCTCCACTTT.

V and J are TRBV6-5 and TRBJ1-1, with TRBD1 matching over 7 bases. The germline CDR1 and CDR2 sequences are MNHEY and SVGAGI. The junction had 6 bases not matched to a gene; V was cut back by 6 bases and J by 11 bases. The CDR3 totals 11 residues. The CDR3 coding sequence is TGTGCCAGCAGACAGGGGTTGGGGGCTTTCTTT. Its translation: CASRQGLGAFF.

This clone was seen only a few times. The genes are TRBV2 and TRBJ1-5; 12 nucleotides line up with TRBD1. Germline trimming cut 4 bases from V and 4 bases from J; bases unmatched to any gene: 2. The CDR3 covers 15 residues. Germline values: CDR1 SNHLY, CDR2 FYNNEI. The CDR3 DNA is TGTGCCAGCAGTGGGGACAGGGGGCAAAATCAGCCCCAGCATTTT. It yields the protein CASSGDRGQNQPQHF.

The chain joins TRBV28 to TRBJ2-1, with 13 bases matching TRBD2. CDR3 size: 15 residues. V lost 4 bases to trimming and J lost 8 bases; unmatched junction nucleotides: 5. CDR1 and CDR2 from the germline V gene are MDHEN and SYDVKM. The CDR3 sequence: CASSSAGTSGDEQFF. In nucleotides, the CDR3 is TGTGCCAGCAGTTCCGCCGGGACTAGCGGGGATGAGCAGTTCTTC.

In its sample, this clone was seen once. This rearrangement joins TRBV7-2 to TRBJ2-1, with 8 positions matching TRBD2. The CDR3 has 14 amino acids. Trimming took 5 bases from V and 6 from J; bases not matched to a gene: 6. From germline, CDR1 is SGHTA and CDR2 FQGNSA. The CDR3: CASSPGTSRNEQFF. The CDR3 DNA is TGTGCCAGCAGCCCCGGGACTAGTCGCAATGAGCAGTTCTTC.

The chain combines TRBV6-1 with TRBJ1-2; 10 bases align to TRBD1. V was clipped by 0 bases and J by 7 bases; unmatched bases: 5. The CDR3 spans 15 residues. The germline CDR1 and CDR2 sequences are MNHNS and SASEGT. The CDR3 DNA reads TGTGCCAGCAGTGAAGCGAGGGACAGGGGAAGTGGCTACACCTTC. Protein: CASSEARDRGSGYTF.

The chain is built from TRBV7-9 and TRBJ2-3, with a possible D match to TRBD1 (5 bases). Germline CDR1 and CDR2: SEHNR and FQNEAQ (reference sequence). The CDR3 covers 14 residues. Trimming took 1 base from V and 0 from J, leaving 5 bases between them. The CDR3 coding sequence is TGTGCCAGCAGCTTAGAGGGGAGCACAGATACGCAGTATTTT. As protein: CASSLEGSTDTQYF. The whole variable domain, filled in from reference TRBV7-9 and TRBJ2-3, reads DTGVSQNPRHKITKRGQNVTFRCDPISEHNRLYWYRQTLGQGPEFLTYFQNEAQLEKSRLLSDRFSAERPKGSFSTLEIQRTEQGDSAMYLCASSLEGSTDTQYFGPGTRLTVL.

V usage is TRBV27 and J usage is TRBJ2-2; TRBD1 agrees at 9 bases. V dropped 1 base and J dropped 4; count of bases not matched to a gene: 7. The CDR3 covers 17 residues. CDR1 MNHEY and CDR2 SMNVEV come from the germline V gene (reference sequence). The CDR3 nucleotides are TGTGCCAGCAGTTTATGGCTCACAGGGGGCCTCACCGGGGAGCTGTTTTTT. Residues: CASSLWLTGGLTGELFF.

This clone was seen once. The chain couples TRBV2 to TRBJ1-2; 8 positions agree with TRBD1. Germline loops: CDR1 SNHLY, CDR2 FYNNEI. J was trimmed by 8 bases and V by 6 bases; bases with no gene match: 17. The CDR3 covers 16 residues. Here the CDR3 DNA reads TGTGCCAGCAGGATGGACATCGGACAGGGACAAGCGGGCTACACCTTC. Protein: CASRMDIGQGQAGYTF.

The rearrangement joins TRBV2 to TRBJ2-1; the match to TRBD1 covers 9 bases. This CDR3 spans 15 amino acids. Germline-derived CDR1 and CDR2 are SNHLY and FYNNEI. The junction had 6 bases not matched to a gene; V was cut back by 4 bases and J by 5 bases. The CDR3 region is CASSGPGQGHNEQFF. As DNA, the CDR3 is TGTGCCAGCAGTGGACCGGGACAGGGTCACAATGAGCAGTTCTTC.

This sequence joins TRBV12-3 or TRBV12-4 and TRBJ1-2, with D perhaps TRBD1 (5 bases). Trimming stripped 3 bases from V and 10 bases from J, with 15 bases between. CDR3 length equals 13 residues. CDR3 protein: CASSLRGDQYYTF. CDR3 DNA sequence: TGTGCCAGCAGTTTGCGGGGGGACCAATACTACACCTTC.

V gene TRBV14 combines with J gene TRBJ2-5, with a weak D call TRBD1 (6 bases). Germline CDR1 reads SGHDN; CDR2 reads FVKESK. V was cut by 4 bases and J by 5 bases, with 14 bases left in between. The CDR3 loop spans 14 amino acids. The CDR3 bases are TGTGCCAGCAGCCGGGGGCTCCTCGGGGAGACCCAGTACTTC. Translation gives CASSRGLLGETQYF.

This clone was seen a single time. V gene TRBV7-2 combines with J gene TRBJ2-7; tentatively, D is TRBD2 (7 bases). The CDR3 length is 15 residues. V lost 4 bases to trimming and J lost 6 bases, with 19 bases between them. Germline V CDR1 and CDR2: SGHTA, FQGNSA. CDR3 in amino acids: CASSSGGVGSGEQYF. The CDR3 DNA sequence: TGTGCCAGCAGCTCGGGGGGCGTCGGATCGGGCGAGCAGTACTTC.

The chain combines TRBV18 with TRBJ1-2; the D gene is possibly TRBD1 (5 bases). This CDR3 spans 14 amino acids. V was shortened by 3 bases and J by 4 bases, with 12 bases between the two germline ends. Germline V CDR1 and CDR2: KGHSH, LQKENI. CDR3 sequence (DNA): TGTGCCAGCTCACCGGGTCAGGGAACCTATGGCTACACCTTC. Protein product: CASSPGQGTYGYTF. Full variable domain (rest looked up from reference TRBV18 and TRBJ1-2): NAGVMQNPRHLVRRRGQEARLRCSPMKGHSHVYWYRQLPEEGLKFMVYLQKENIIDESGMPKERFSAEFPKEGPSILRIQQVVRGDSAAYFCASSPGQGTYGYTFGSGTRLTVV.

Here the CDR3 DNA reads TGTGCCACCAGTTCGGCGGATGGATTCTACACCTTC. As protein: CATSSADGFYTF. The chain couples TRBV24-1 to TRBJ1-2; D is undetermined. Trimming took off 6 bases at V and 10 bases at J, with 14 bases between the two ends. CDR1 KGHDR and CDR2 SFDVKD come from the germline V gene. This CDR3 is built from 12 residues.

The V and J genes are TRBV7-2 and TRBJ2-5; 8 bases are shared with TRBD1. This CDR3 region has 14 residues. With 4 bases clipped from V and 13 bases from J, the junction kept 14 bases outside the gene matches. CDR1 is SGHTA, CDR2 FQGNSA, per germline. CDR3 region: CASSSGDRPSHGYF. The DNA for the CDR3 is TGTGCCAGCAGCTCGGGGGACAGGCCATCCCACGGGTACTTC.

J is TRBJ2-3 and V is TRBV5-1; maybe TRBD1 (5 bases). V was trimmed by 0 bases and J by 5 bases, leaving 10 bases between them. The germline V gene encodes CDR1 SGHRS and CDR2 YFSETQ. The length of the CDR3 is 14 residues. The CDR3 DNA sequence: TGCGCCAGCAGCTTGGTAGGGGTAGGAGATACGCAGTATTTT. This codes for CASSLVGVGDTQYF.

The chain recombines TRBV7-9 with TRBJ2-5; D is undetermined. The V end was cut by 2 bases, the J end by 3 bases, with 10 bases between. Germline V lookup: CDR1 SEHNR, CDR2 FQNEAQ (reference sequence). The CDR3 contains 14 residues. The CDR3 loop reads CASSLMNSKETQYF. CDR3 DNA: TGTGCCAGCAGCTTAATGAACAGTAAAGAGACCCAGTACTTC.

The V call is TRBV6-5, the J call TRBJ1-4; 10 nucleotides match TRBD1. Losses at the gene ends were 8 bases for V and 10 bases for J; bases not matched to a gene: 7. CDR3 length: 13 amino acids. The germline gives CDR1 MNHEY, CDR2 SVGAGI. In nucleotides, the CDR3 is TGTGCCAGCGAAGGGACAGGGGTTCTAAAACTGTTTTTT. Translating it yields CASEGTGVLKLFF.

V gene TRBV24-1 combines with J gene TRBJ2-1; 8 bases are shared with TRBD1. This CDR3 is 15 amino acids long. The ends lost 4 bases at V and 8 bases at J; junction bases unmatched: 9. Germline CDR1 KGHDR, CDR2 SFDVKD. The CDR3 region has the DNA TGTGCCACCAGTGACCCTGGACAGGGAGTCGATGAGCAGTTCTTC. Translated, it gives CATSDPGQGVDEQFF.

V and J are TRBV7-2 and TRBJ1-1, with D possibly TRBD1 on 6 matching bases. The CDR3 sequence is 15 residues long. Trimming stripped 5 bases from V and 0 bases from J, with 13 bases between. CDR1 and CDR2 from the germline V gene are SGHTA and FQGNSA. This chain's CDR3 is CASSPRGGLNTEAFF. CDR3 nucleotide sequence: TGTGCCAGCAGCCCCAGGGGAGGGCTGAACACTGAAGCTTTCTTT. The full variable domain, rest sourced from reference TRBV7-2 and TRBJ1-1, is GAGVSQSPSNKVTEKGKDVELRCDPISGHTALYWYRQSLGQGLEFLIYFQGNSAPDKSGLPSDRFSAERTGGSVSTLTIQRTQQEDSAVYLCASSPRGGLNTEAFFGQGTRLTVV.

The rearrangement uses TRBV7-9 and TRBJ2-7, with D perhaps TRBD2 (6 bases). Trimming cost V 5 bases and J 5 bases, with 19 bases left between them. Germline V CDR1 and CDR2: SEHNR, FQNEAQ (reference sequence). The CDR3 spans 15 residues. The CDR3 here is CASSQTRRGIDEQYF. The CDR3 DNA reads as TGTGCCAGCAGCCAGACTAGGAGAGGAATCGACGAGCAGTACTTC. Combining the CDR3 with reference TRBV7-9 and TRBJ2-7 gives the whole variable domain DTGVSQNPRHKITKRGQNVTFRCDPISEHNRLYWYRQTLGQGPEFLTYFQNEAQLEKSRLLSDRFSAERPKGSFSTLEIQRTEQGDSAMYLCASSQTRRGIDEQYFGPGTRLTVT.

This CDR3 is CASSLVGGSGSIGETQYF. CDR3 coding DNA: TGCGCCAGCAGCCTGGTGGGGGGTAGTGGGTCGATCGGGGAGACCCAGTACTTC. This chain connects TRBV5-1 to TRBJ2-5; D is possibly TRBD2 (6 bases). The CDR3 contains 18 residues. The V gene lost 4 bases and the J gene lost 5 bases, with 27 bases spanning the gap. The germline V gene has CDR1 SGHRS and CDR2 YFSETQ.

V usage is TRBV11-2 and J usage is TRBJ1-5; the D gene is possibly TRBD1 (5 bases). CDR1 is SGHAT and CDR2 is FQNNGV in the germline V gene. The germline V and J ends were trimmed by 2 bases and 3 bases, with 11 bases remaining between them. There are 15 residues in the CDR3. CDR3 sequence: CASSLSDSNNQPQHF. The CDR3, as DNA: TGTGCCAGCAGCTTATCAGACAGCAACAATCAGCCCCAGCATTTT.

The rearrangement uses TRBV6-6 and TRBJ2-5, with 8 positions matching TRBD1. Losses at the gene ends were 0 bases for V and 5 bases for J; bases not matched to a gene: 5. Germline loops: CDR1 MNHNY, CDR2 SVGAGI (reference sequence). This CDR3 region has 15 residues. As DNA, the CDR3 is TGTGCCAGCAGTTACTCGGCAGGGGGCACGGAGACCCAGTACTTC. It encodes CASSYSAGGTETQYF.

This clone was counted once. The chain couples TRBV10-3 to TRBJ1-1; D may be TRBD1 (6 bases). The CDR3 is made up of 13 amino acids. Per germline, CDR1 ENHRY and CDR2 SYGVKD. Trimming shortened V by 6 bases and J by 7 bases, and 15 bases separated the two germline ends. As DNA, the CDR3 is TGTGCCATCAGCACAGGGATGGCTTTTGAAGCTTTCTTT. Its protein product is CAISTGMAFEAFF.

This chain joins TRBV19 and TRBJ2-4, with 11 positions matching TRBD2. Per the germline V gene, CDR1 is LNHDA and CDR2 is SQIVND (reference sequence). V lost 1 base and J lost 3; bases outside the gene matches: 5. The CDR3 is 17 amino acids. CDR3: CASSIGLAGGFKNIQYF. The CDR3 DNA reads TGTGCCAGTAGTATAGGGCTAGCGGGGGGCTTCAAAAACATTCAGTACTTC.